This TCR beta chain was profiled in a study of control samples from healthy donors and cancer patients (dated by TCRdb to about 2020). Libraries were made using the immunoSEQ multiplex PCR assay. This is the immuneACCESS table as TCRdb keeps it, with only in-frame sequences that have V and J called. A part of the clones is gone; compared with another copy, unresolved V genes explain less than half, and the rest is unexplained. Within this sample are 100,000 to 150,000 clones, with 80% to 95% of them counted one time only. Of the sample, roughly 6% is held by the ten largest clones. Details on this clone: Its recognized antigen is unknown. The sample holds no much larger clone one base away, and base qualities are not on file.

CDR1 and CDR2 are read off the germline V gene (reference sequence) as PRHDT and FYEKMQ. V loses 1 base at its end and J loses 2 bases; junction bases beyond the gene matches: 5. The CDR3 contains 16 residues, cysteine and phenylalanine counted. Only the CDR3 DNA is retained, 48 bases long and in frame from the first base. The sequence came from a man between 18 and 35 years old in good health. This sequence uses TRBV13 and TRBJ2-5, with 9 bases in between that match TRBD2. Sequencing was carried out using blood. The DNA sequence is TGTGCCAGCAGCTTAGCGGTGCGGGGGGGTCAAGAGACCCAGTACTTC. This sequence encodes CASSLAVRGGQETQYF. The CDR3, completed at both ends by the reference TRBV13 and TRBJ2-5 genes, gives the full variable domain AAGVIQSPRHLIKEKRETATLKCYPIPRHDTVYWYQQGPGQDPQFLISFYEKMQSDKGSIPDRFSAQQFSDYHSELNMSSLELGDSALYFCASSLAVRGGQETQYFGPGTRLLVL.